A single count supports the clone carrying this T cell receptor beta chain. Its antigen is still unknown. Treg sorting used a CD4+CD25+CD127-/low gate. Study-wide results and caveats: The larger cohort examined one V-J beta rearrangement, not whole repertoires. Tumor Treg TCRs overlapped most with tumor naive CD4+ cells.

One entry per CDR3 protein results from TCRdb running MiXCR on the 5' RACE reads. The sample includes 7,000 to 9,000 distinct CDR3 sequences, over 50% of them seen just once. Trimming removed 2 bases at V and 4 bases at J, with 13 bases between. Germline V lookup: CDR1 DFQATT, CDR2 SNEGSKA (reference sequence). This CDR3 is 14 amino acids long. This sequence originates from a female donor with breast cancer. Sequenced: Tregs sorted from a lymph node. The chain has TRBV20-1 and TRBJ2-3; D is unclear. The CDR3 protein is CSARRFGRSDTQYF. For the CDR3, the DNA is TGCAGTGCTAGAAGGTTCGGTAGGTCAGATACGCAGTATTTT.